Included here is one T cell receptor beta chain sequence, with context. Participants spanned ages about 18 to 100 years and resided in about two dozen US areas. This sample is part of a study of blood T cell repertoires in COVID-19. Some clones are missing from TCRdb's copy, which holds only in-frame ones; the method was immunoSEQ multiplex PCR. The sample has 350,000 to 450,000 clones; approximately 92% are singletons. The germline V gene encodes CDR1 MGHDK and CDR2 SYGVNS. CDR3 length: 14 residues. The V segment lost 4 bases and the J segment 0 bases; nucleotides outside the gene matches: 3. This chain joins TRBV25-1 and TRBJ2-7; 7 positions match TRBD1. Sequencing input: PBMCs or T cells enriched from blood (not recorded which). The origin of this receptor is a man aged 25 to 45 who had recovered from COVID-19. In DNA, the CDR3 is TGTGCCAGCAGTGTAGGGGGCCCCTCCTACGAGCAGTACTTC. Encoded protein: CASSVGGPSYEQYF.